This TCR beta chain was recorded in a study of blood T cell repertoires in COVID-19. For the study at large: Samples of COVID-19 (acute and convalescent) were obtained from the United States, Italy and Spain. In each case, the material was cDNA or gDNA derived from T cells, B-cell-depleted T cells, or PBMCs.

Per the germline V gene, CDR1 is KGHSH and CDR2 is LQKENI. V shed 3 bases and J shed 0 bases, with 5 bases lying between them. The CDR3 totals 13 residues. Seattle enrolled patients during active infection and tracked them longitudinally. In the original analysis: Nucleated cell number was recorded as an estimate derived from reference gene primer amplification. Method: immunoSEQ multiplex PCR; TCRdb's copy keeps in-frame clones and lacks some. V and J calls and clone size are given by that table; D and trimming were obtained from the DNA. Here the sample spans roughly 200,000 clones, approximately 88% being singletons.

This clonotype was sampled from a woman in her 40s with COVID-19, enrolled during active disease. The specimen was peripheral blood. The rearrangement uses TRBV18 and TRBJ1-1; D is undetermined. CDR3: CASSPRVNTEAFF. The CDR3 region has the DNA TGTGCCAGCTCACCGAGGGTGAACACTGAAGCTTTCTTT.